The 32 T cell receptor beta chains given below trace back to one sample, sequenced in a study of T cells in localized non-small cell lung cancer. Sequenced by immunoSEQ multiplex PCR; TCRdb stores in-frame clones only, minus some. The profile shows roughly 30,000 clones, 94% of them singletons. Sample: peripheral blood, taken before any cancer treatment. Receptor source: a woman aged 35-70 years with stage I lung adenocarcinoma.

The table lists this clone with a count of one. CDR3 DNA sequence: TGTGCCAGCAGCTTAACTTCGGCGTACCAAGAGACCCAGTACTTC. It translates to CASSLTSAYQETQYF. This chain links TRBV7-2 with TRBJ2-5; D remains ambiguous. V was pared by 2 bases and J by 0 bases, with 10 bases between. CDR1 and CDR2 (germline): SGHTA, FQGNSA. CDR3 size: 15 residues. Filled out from reference TRBV7-2 and TRBJ2-5, the complete variable domain reads GAGVSQSPSNKVTEKGKDVELRCDPISGHTALYWYRQSLGQGLEFLIYFQGNSAPDKSGLPSDRFSAERTGGSVSTLTIQRTQQEDSAVYLCASSLTSAYQETQYFGPGTRLLVL.

The chain has TRBV5-1 and TRBJ2-7; D is uncertain. The ends were cut back, 0 bases at V and 3 bases at J, with 4 bases in the middle. Germline CDR1 SGHRS, CDR2 YFSETQ. There are 12 residues in the CDR3. CDR3 sequence: CASSLDLYEQYF. The CDR3 DNA reads as TGCGCCAGCAGCTTGGACCTCTACGAGCAGTACTTC.

The rearrangement uses TRBV28 and TRBJ1-1, with D uncertain. Trimming pared 5 bases from V and 5 bases from J, leaving 18 bases between. The CDR3 totals 15 residues. CDR1 and CDR2 (germline): MDHEN, SYDVKM. The CDR3 DNA is TGTGCCAGCAGTCCTCAAACGAGGGTATTGACTGAAGCTTTCTTT. It is translated as CASSPQTRVLTEAFF.

The V and J genes are TRBV10-3 and TRBJ2-7; no reliable D call. V shed 0 bases and J shed 3 bases, with 9 bases lying between them. Germline V gene lookup returns CDR1 ENHRY and CDR2 SYGVKD. This CDR3 has 14 residues. DNA of the CDR3: TGTGCCATCAGTGAGTCGACGGGTTTCTACGAGCAGTACTTC. This gives the protein CAISESTGFYEQYF.

The chain links TRBV6-5 to TRBJ1-5; 7 nucleotides line up with TRBD1. V trimming: 6 bases; J trimming: 4 bases; junction bases outside the gene matches: 3. Germline V gene sequence: CDR1 MNHEY, CDR2 SVGAGI. The CDR3 has 13 residues. The CDR3 loop reads CASRGTANQPQHF. The CDR3 DNA reads TGTGCCAGCAGAGGGACAGCTAATCAGCCCCAGCATTTT.

This sequence joins TRBV28 and TRBJ2-1; TRBD1 agrees at 7 bases. CDR3 size: 16 residues. Germline-derived CDR1 and CDR2 are MDHEN and SYDVKM. V shed 7 bases, J shed 0 bases, and the junction held 9 bases outside the gene matches. This CDR3 is CASTPQQGFSYNEQFF. The CDR3 DNA reads TGTGCCAGCACACCACAACAGGGGTTCTCCTACAATGAGCAGTTCTTC.

The gene calls are TRBV7-9 and TRBJ2-3; no firm D call. The CDR3 totals 12 residues. With 6 bases removed from V and 5 bases from J, the gap between germline ends came to 9 bases. Germline assignment: CDR1 SEHNR and CDR2 FQNEAQ (reference sequence). As DNA, the CDR3 is TGTGCCAGCAGTTCCGAACAAGATACGCAGTATTTT. Protein sequence: CASSSEQDTQYF.

The chain carries TRBV18 and TRBJ2-7, with 7 bases fitting TRBD1. Trimming cost V 3 bases and J 0 bases; bases outside gene matches: 2. The germline CDR1 and CDR2 sequences are KGHSH and LQKENI. The CDR3 spans 14 residues. In nucleotides, the CDR3 is TGTGCCAGCTCACCCCGGGACAGCTCCTACGAGCAGTACTTC. It encodes CASSPRDSSYEQYF.

The rearrangement uses TRBV5-1 and TRBJ2-3; D gene ambiguous. V was shortened by 1 base and J by 5 bases, with 8 bases between the two germline ends. The germline V gene encodes CDR1 SGHRS and CDR2 YFSETQ. This CDR3 spans 13 amino acids. CDR3 sequence (DNA): TGCGCCAGCAGCTTGTCCCCGAAAGATACGCAGTATTTT. It specifies CASSLSPKDTQYF.

The V call is TRBV10-3, the J call TRBJ2-7, with a weak D call TRBD2 (5 bases). The CDR3 extends over 15 amino acids. From germline, CDR1 is ENHRY and CDR2 SYGVKD. V dropped 2 bases and J dropped 5 bases, with 16 bases sitting between them. The CDR3: CAISERQRSGDEQYF. The CDR3 DNA follows: TGTGCCATCAGTGAGCGCCAGCGGAGTGGGGACGAGCAGTACTTC.

This clone was detected only a few times. The chain carries TRBV6-1 and TRBJ2-2; D is unresolved. CDR1 is MNHNS, CDR2 SASEGT, per germline. The CDR3 spans 14 residues. The ends were cut back, 9 bases at V and 0 bases at J, with 11 bases in the middle. The CDR3 nucleotides are TGTGCCAGTTCTAGGGCCCCGAACACCGGGGAGCTGTTTTTT. It yields the protein CASSRAPNTGELFF.

The chain employs TRBV5-6 and TRBJ2-6; 8 bases are shared with TRBD1. V lost 4 bases to trimming and J lost 0 bases; unmatched junction nucleotides: 3. CDR3 size: 16 residues. Germline V gene data show CDR1 as SGHDT and CDR2 as YYEEEE. In nucleotides, the CDR3 is TGTGCCAGCAGCGGAACAGGGGGCTCTGGGGCCAACGTCCTGACTTTC. This gives the protein CASSGTGGSGANVLTF.

The chain uses TRBV11-3 and TRBJ2-1; 7 nucleotides align to TRBD1. The CDR3 has 12 amino acids. Germline trimming cut 5 bases from V and 7 bases from J; bases unmatched to any gene: 2. Germline values: CDR1 SGHNT, CDR2 YENEEA. In DNA form, the CDR3 reads TGTGCCAGCAGCATGGACAGGAATGAGCAGTTCTTC. This encodes CASSMDRNEQFF.

V and J are TRBV7-9 and TRBJ2-7, with TRBD2 matching 8 bases. V shed 6 bases and J 2 bases; nucleotides not matched to a gene: 9. This CDR3 has 15 amino acids. CDR1 is SEHNR and CDR2 is FQNEAQ in the germline V gene (reference sequence). CDR3 in DNA: TGTGCCAGCAGATCCGGGGGACTAGATACCTACGAGCAGTACTTC. It is translated as CASRSGGLDTYEQYF.

J is TRBJ2-7 and V is TRBV10-3; no clear D. With 0 bases removed from V and 4 bases from J, the gap between germline ends came to 10 bases. Germline CDR1 ENHRY, CDR2 SYGVKD. The CDR3 has 14 amino acids. CDR3 in DNA: TGTGCCATCAGTGAGTCATATAAGGGTTACGAGCAGTACTTC. Encoded protein: CAISESYKGYEQYF.

The chain couples TRBV4-1 to TRBJ2-1, with a weak D call TRBD2 (6 bases). CDR3 length equals 15 residues. CDR1 is MGHRA and CDR2 is YSYEKL in the germline V gene. Deletions cut 4 bases from V and 0 bases from J, with 10 bases between. CDR3 nucleotide sequence: TGCGCCAGCAGCCGGTGGGGAGGCTCCTACAATGAGCAGTTCTTC. It yields the protein CASSRWGGSYNEQFF.

The CDR3 nucleotides are TGTGCCAGCAGCCTGGCTAGTGGCGCAGAGACCCAGTACTTC. It encodes CASSLASGAETQYF. The rearrangement uses TRBV6-6 and TRBJ2-5; no clear D gene. Germline V lookup: CDR1 MNHNY, CDR2 SVGAGI (reference sequence). The CDR3 extends over 14 amino acids. V lost 6 bases and J 4 bases, leaving 15 bases between the germline ends.

The chain carries TRBV9 and TRBJ2-7; maybe TRBD1 (5 bases). Germline loops: CDR1 SGDLS, CDR2 YYNGEE. V gave up 3 bases and J gave up 0 bases, with 19 bases separating them. This CDR3 has 17 amino acids. As DNA, the CDR3 is TGTGCCAGCAGCGGGGGCGGACCAGCGCGTAGCTCCTACGAGCAGTACTTC. Amino acids: CASSGGGPARSSYEQYF. The entire variable domain, with the rest obtained from reference TRBV9 and TRBJ2-7, is as follows: DSGVTQTPKHLITATGQRVTLRCSPRSGDLSVYWYQQSLDQGLQFLIQYYNGEERAKGNILERFSAQQFPDLHSELNLSSLELGDSALYFCASSGGGPARSSYEQYFGPGTRLTVT.

V and J are TRBV7-2 and TRBJ1-4; D is unresolved. The CDR3 length is 13 residues. The germline CDR1 and CDR2 sequences are SGHTA and FQGNSA. V dropped 5 bases and J dropped 11 bases, with 15 bases sitting between them. The CDR3 loop is CASSPRTWRKLFF. In nucleotides, the CDR3 is TGTGCCAGCAGCCCCAGGACTTGGAGGAAACTGTTTTTT.

For the CDR3, the DNA is TGTGCCAGCTCAGGACAGGTCAACAATCAGCCCCAGCATTTT. Protein sequence: CASSGQVNNQPQHF. The V gene is TRBV18, the J gene TRBJ1-5, with 7 nucleotides matching TRBD1. This CDR3 spans 14 amino acids. CDR1 KGHSH and CDR2 LQKENI come from the germline V gene. V shed 5 bases, J shed 3 bases, and the junction held 4 bases outside the gene matches.

CDR3 protein: CASSQGRDTQYF. CDR3 in DNA: TGCGCCAGCAGCCAAGGGCGGGATACGCAGTATTTT. The V call is TRBV4-1, the J call TRBJ2-3; D remains ambiguous. This CDR3 has 12 residues. V gave up 1 base and J gave up 6 bases, with 5 bases separating them. Germline V gene lookup returns CDR1 MGHRA and CDR2 YSYEKL.

The rearrangement links TRBV6-5 to TRBJ1-1; TRBD1 might be the D (5 bases). Germline values: CDR1 MNHEY, CDR2 SVGAGI. The CDR3 runs to 15 residues. V dropped 9 bases and J dropped 0 bases, with 17 bases sitting between them. DNA of the CDR3: TGTGCCAGTACCATTGTATGGGGGATGAACACTGAAGCTTTCTTT. This sequence encodes CASTIVWGMNTEAFF.

The chain employs TRBV19 and TRBJ1-2, with TRBD1 matching 10 bases. From germline, CDR1 is LNHDA and CDR2 SQIVND (reference sequence). This CDR3 region has 14 residues. Trimming took 2 bases from V and 7 from J; bases not matched to a gene: 4. CDR3 in DNA: TGTGCCAGTAGTATACCTGGGACAGGGGTTGGCTACACCTTC. It yields the protein CASSIPGTGVGYTF.

The V gene is TRBV25-1, the J gene TRBJ2-2, with TRBD2 matching 7 bases. V shed 6 bases and J 7 bases; nucleotides not matched to a gene: 17. The germline V gene has CDR1 MGHDK and CDR2 SYGVNS. CDR3 size: 17 residues. This chain's CDR3 is CASSAPWGRAKVGELFF. Here the CDR3 DNA reads TGTGCCAGCAGCGCCCCCTGGGGGAGGGCAAAGGTCGGGGAGCTGTTTTTT.

This rearrangement joins TRBV6-4 to TRBJ2-1; TRBD1 aligns across 7 bases. Germline V CDR1 and CDR2: MRHNA, SNTAGT. The CDR3 covers 17 residues. V trimming: 2 bases; J trimming: 7 bases; junction bases outside the gene matches: 14. The CDR3 nucleotides read TGTGCCAGCAGTGACATCGTGAGACAGGGAGTAAGAAATGAGCAGTTCTTC. Protein sequence: CASSDIVRQGVRNEQFF.

This chain links TRBV15 with TRBJ1-2, with unresolved D. Trimming cost V 1 base and J 2 bases, with 11 bases left between them. The germline CDR1 and CDR2 sequences are LNHNV and YYDKDF (reference sequence). This CDR3 comprises 15 residues. The CDR3 loop reads CATSRVYAANYGYTF. Here the CDR3 DNA reads TGTGCCACCAGCAGAGTCTATGCAGCGAACTATGGCTACACCTTC.

The rearrangement joins TRBV4-3 to TRBJ2-3; a weak D match, TRBD2 (6 bases). CDR3 length: 17 amino acids. Trimming cost V 0 bases and J 0 bases, with 13 bases left between them. The V gene's germline CDR1 is LGHNA and CDR2 YSLEER. For the CDR3, the DNA is TGCGCCAGCAGCCAAGATTGGCGGGAATTAAGCACAGATACGCAGTATTTT. This sequence encodes CASSQDWRELSTDTQYF.

The chain links TRBV5-1 to TRBJ2-7; unclear D gene. CDR3 length: 13 amino acids. Trimming took 0 bases from V and 3 from J, leaving 7 bases between them. The germline V gene encodes CDR1 SGHRS and CDR2 YFSETQ. The CDR3 sequence is CASSLGERYEQYF. CDR3 DNA: TGCGCCAGCAGCTTGGGGGAACGCTACGAGCAGTACTTC.

The gene calls are TRBV18 and TRBJ1-2, with no clear D. There are 14 residues in the CDR3. The germline gives CDR1 KGHSH, CDR2 LQKENI. Trimming left V 3 bases short and J 2 bases short, with 10 bases between. CDR3 in DNA: TGTGCCAGCTCACCGGGAGCGACCAACTATGGCTACACCTTC. Translating gives CASSPGATNYGYTF.

This sequence joins TRBV5-6 and TRBJ1-2; weak D call: TRBD1 (5 bases). Trimming removed 3 bases from V and 8 bases from J, with 14 bases in between. The CDR3 runs to 13 residues. From germline, CDR1 is SGHDT and CDR2 YYEEEE. The CDR3 region is CASSSGAGRGYTF. CDR3 in DNA: TGTGCCAGCAGCTCTGGGGCAGGGAGAGGCTACACCTTC.

As for this clone: At the DNA level, this CDR3 is encoded by other sequences in the same sample as well. The chain employs TRBV7-2 and TRBJ1-2; D ambiguous. This CDR3 has 14 amino acids. Germline V gene lookup returns CDR1 SGHTA and CDR2 FQGNSA. V lost 1 base and J 2 bases, leaving 8 bases between the germline ends. CDR3 sequence: CASSLDRGNYGYTF. In nucleotides, the CDR3 is TGTGCCAGCAGCTTAGATCGCGGAAACTATGGCTACACCTTC.

The chain combines TRBV5-4 with TRBJ2-7, with a possible D match to TRBD1 (6 bases). The CDR3 sequence is 14 residues long. Germline V lookup: CDR1 SGHNT, CDR2 YYREEE (reference sequence). Trimming cost V 2 bases and J 2 bases, with 11 bases left between them. CDR3 region: CASSFRDTPYEQYF. The CDR3 DNA sequence: TGTGCCAGCAGCTTCCGGGACACTCCCTACGAGCAGTACTTC.